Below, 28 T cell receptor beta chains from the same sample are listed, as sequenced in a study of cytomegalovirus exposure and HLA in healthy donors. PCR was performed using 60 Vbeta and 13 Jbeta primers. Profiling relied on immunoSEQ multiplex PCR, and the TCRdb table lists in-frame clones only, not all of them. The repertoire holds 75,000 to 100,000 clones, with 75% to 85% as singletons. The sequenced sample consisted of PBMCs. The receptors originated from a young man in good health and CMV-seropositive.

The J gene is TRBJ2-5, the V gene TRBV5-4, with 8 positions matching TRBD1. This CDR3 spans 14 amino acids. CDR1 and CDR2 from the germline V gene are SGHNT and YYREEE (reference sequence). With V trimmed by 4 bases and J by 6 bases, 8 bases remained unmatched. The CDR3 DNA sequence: TGTGCCAGCAGCAGGAACAGGGGGGAAAAGACCCAGTACTTC. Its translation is CASSRNRGEKTQYF.

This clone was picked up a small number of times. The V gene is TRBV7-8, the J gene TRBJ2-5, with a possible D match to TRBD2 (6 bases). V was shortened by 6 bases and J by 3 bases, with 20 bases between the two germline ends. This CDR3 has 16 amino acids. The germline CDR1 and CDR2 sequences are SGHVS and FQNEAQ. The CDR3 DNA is TGTGCCAGCAGGTCCCCAAAGCCGGGGGAGGAAGAGACCCAGTACTTC. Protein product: CASRSPKPGEEETQYF.

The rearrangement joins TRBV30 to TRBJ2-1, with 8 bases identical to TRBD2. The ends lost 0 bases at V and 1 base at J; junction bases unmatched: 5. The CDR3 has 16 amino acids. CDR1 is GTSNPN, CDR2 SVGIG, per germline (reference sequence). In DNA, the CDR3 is TGTGCCTGGAGTGTCCCGACTAGCGATTCCTACAATGAGCAGTTCTTC. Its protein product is CAWSVPTSDSYNEQFF.

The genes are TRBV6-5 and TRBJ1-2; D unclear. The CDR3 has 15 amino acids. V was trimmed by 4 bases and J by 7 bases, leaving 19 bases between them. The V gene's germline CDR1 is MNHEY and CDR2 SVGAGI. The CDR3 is CASSSQMGRARGYTF. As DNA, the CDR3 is TGTGCCAGCAGTTCCCAGATGGGGAGGGCGCGTGGCTACACCTTC.

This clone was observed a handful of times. The CDR3 DNA is TGTGCCAGCAGCTTAGAGGGACAGGGGATGTATACGCAGTATTTT. This gives the protein CASSLEGQGMYTQYF. The chain carries TRBV11-1 and TRBJ2-3, with TRBD1 matching over 10 bases. The CDR3 is 15 amino acids. Germline V gene lookup returns CDR1 SGHAT and CDR2 FQDESV (reference sequence). V lost 1 base, J lost 7 bases, and 5 bases stayed unmatched.

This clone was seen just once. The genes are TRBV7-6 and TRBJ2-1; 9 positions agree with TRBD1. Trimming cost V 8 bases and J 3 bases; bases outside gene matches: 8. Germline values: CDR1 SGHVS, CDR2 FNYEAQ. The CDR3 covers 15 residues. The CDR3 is CASQLGGQGYNEQFF. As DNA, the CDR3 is TGTGCCAGCCAATTAGGGGGACAGGGCTACAATGAGCAGTTCTTC.

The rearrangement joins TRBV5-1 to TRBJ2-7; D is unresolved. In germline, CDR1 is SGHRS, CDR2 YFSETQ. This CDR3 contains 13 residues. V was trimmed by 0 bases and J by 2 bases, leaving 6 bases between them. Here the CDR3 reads CASSLAVTYEQYF. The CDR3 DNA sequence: TGCGCCAGCAGCTTGGCCGTAACCTACGAGCAGTACTTC.

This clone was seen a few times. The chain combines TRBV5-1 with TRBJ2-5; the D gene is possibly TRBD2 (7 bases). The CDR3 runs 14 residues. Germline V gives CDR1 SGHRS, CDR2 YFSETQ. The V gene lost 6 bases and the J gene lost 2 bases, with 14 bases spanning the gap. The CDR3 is CASTGGGPQETQYF. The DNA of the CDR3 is TGCGCCAGCACGGGGGGCGGCCCTCAAGAGACCCAGTACTTC.

The DNA for the CDR3 is TGTGCCAGCTCACCAGTTGGGCTCAATCAGCCCCAGCATTTT. This sequence encodes CASSPVGLNQPQHF. The J gene is TRBJ1-5, the V gene TRBV18; D gene ambiguous. The CDR3 runs 14 residues. Trimming cost V 2 bases and J 3 bases, with 8 bases left between them. CDR1 is KGHSH and CDR2 is LQKENI in the germline V gene.

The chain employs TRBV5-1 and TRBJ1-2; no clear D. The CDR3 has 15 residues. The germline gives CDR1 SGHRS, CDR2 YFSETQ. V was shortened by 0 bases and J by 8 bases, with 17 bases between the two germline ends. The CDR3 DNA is TGCGCCAGCAGCTTGGCCGGGTTATCCCGGGTCGGCTACACCTTC. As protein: CASSLAGLSRVGYTF.

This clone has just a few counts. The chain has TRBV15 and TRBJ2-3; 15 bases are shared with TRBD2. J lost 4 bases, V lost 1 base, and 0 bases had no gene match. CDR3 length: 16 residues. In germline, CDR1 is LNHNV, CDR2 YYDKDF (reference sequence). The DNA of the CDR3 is TGTGCCACCAGCAGAGGGACTAGCGGGGGGGCAGATACGCAGTATTTT. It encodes CATSRGTSGGADTQYF.

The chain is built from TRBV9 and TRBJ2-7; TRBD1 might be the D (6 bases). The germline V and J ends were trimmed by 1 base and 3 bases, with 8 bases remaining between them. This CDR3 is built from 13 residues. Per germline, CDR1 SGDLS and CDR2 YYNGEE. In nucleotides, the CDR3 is TGTGCCAGCAGCGTATCGGACAGCTACGAGCAGTACTTC. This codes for CASSVSDSYEQYF. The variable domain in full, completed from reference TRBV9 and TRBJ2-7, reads DSGVTQTPKHLITATGQRVTLRCSPRSGDLSVYWYQQSLDQGLQFLIQYYNGEERAKGNILERFSAQQFPDLHSELNLSSLELGDSALYFCASSVSDSYEQYFGPGTRLTVT.

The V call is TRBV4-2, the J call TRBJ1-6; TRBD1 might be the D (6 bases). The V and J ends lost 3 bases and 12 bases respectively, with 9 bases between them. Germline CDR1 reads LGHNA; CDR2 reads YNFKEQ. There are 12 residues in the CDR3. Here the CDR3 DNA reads TGTGCCAGCAGCCAGAACAGGGAACCCCTCCACTTT. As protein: CASSQNREPLHF.

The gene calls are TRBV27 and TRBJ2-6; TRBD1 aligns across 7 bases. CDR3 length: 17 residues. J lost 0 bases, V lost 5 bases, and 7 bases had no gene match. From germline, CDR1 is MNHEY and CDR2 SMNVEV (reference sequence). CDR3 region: CASSPGTANSGANVLTF. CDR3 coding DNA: TGTGCCAGCAGTCCGGGGACAGCCAACTCTGGGGCCAACGTCCTGACTTTC.

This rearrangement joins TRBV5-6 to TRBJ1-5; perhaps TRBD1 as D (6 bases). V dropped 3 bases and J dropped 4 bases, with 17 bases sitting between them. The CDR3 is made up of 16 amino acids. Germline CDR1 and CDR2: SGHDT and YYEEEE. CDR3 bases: TGTGCCAGCAGCTGGGGGGGCCAAGGCCTAAATCAGCCCCAGCATTTT. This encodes CASSWGGQGLNQPQHF.

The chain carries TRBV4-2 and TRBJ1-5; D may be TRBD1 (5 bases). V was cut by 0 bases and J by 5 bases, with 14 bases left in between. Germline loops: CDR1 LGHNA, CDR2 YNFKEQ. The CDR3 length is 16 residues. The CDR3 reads CASSQDYDSGYQPQHF. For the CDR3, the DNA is TGTGCCAGCAGCCAAGATTATGACAGTGGGTATCAGCCCCAGCATTTT.

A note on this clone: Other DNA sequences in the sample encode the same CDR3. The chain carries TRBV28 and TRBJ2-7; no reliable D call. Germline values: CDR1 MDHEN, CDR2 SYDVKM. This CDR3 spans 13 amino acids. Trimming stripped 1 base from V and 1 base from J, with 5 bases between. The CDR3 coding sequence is TGTGCCAGCAGTTTATCCCCTTCCTACGAGCAGTACTTC. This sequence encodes CASSLSPSYEQYF.

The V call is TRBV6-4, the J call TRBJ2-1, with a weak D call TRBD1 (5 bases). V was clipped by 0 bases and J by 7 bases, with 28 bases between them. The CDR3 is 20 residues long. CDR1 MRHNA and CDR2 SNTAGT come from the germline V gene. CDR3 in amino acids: CASSDSDARQRPEVGNEQFF. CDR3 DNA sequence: TGTGCCAGCAGTGACTCCGACGCCCGACAGAGGCCCGAGGTAGGTAATGAGCAGTTCTTC.

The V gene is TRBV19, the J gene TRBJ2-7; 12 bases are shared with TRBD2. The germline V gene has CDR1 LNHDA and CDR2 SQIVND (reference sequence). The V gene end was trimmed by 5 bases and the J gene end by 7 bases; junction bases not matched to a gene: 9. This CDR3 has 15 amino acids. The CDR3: CASSPSSGGAWEQYF. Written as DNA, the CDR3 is TGTGCCAGTAGTCCTTCTAGCGGGGGGGCTTGGGAGCAGTACTTC. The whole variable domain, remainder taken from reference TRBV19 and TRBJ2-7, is DGGITQSPKYLFRKEGQNVTLSCEQNLNHDAMYWYRQDPGQGLRLIYYSQIVNDFQKGDIAEGYSVSREKKESFPLTVTSAQKNPTAFYLCASSPSSGGAWEQYFGPGTRLTVT.

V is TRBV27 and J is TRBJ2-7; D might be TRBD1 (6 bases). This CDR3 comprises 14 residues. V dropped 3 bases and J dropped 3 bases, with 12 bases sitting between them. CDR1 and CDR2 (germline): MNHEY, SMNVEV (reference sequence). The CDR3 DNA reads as TGTGCCAGCAGTTTTTCAGGGGAGAGCTACGAGCAGTACTTC. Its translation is CASSFSGESYEQYF.

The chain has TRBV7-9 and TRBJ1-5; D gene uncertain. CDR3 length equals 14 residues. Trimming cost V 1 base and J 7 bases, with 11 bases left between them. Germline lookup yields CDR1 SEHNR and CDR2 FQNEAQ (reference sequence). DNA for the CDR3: TGTGCCAGCAGCTTAGGGGCAAGGAAACAGCCCCAGCATTTT. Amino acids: CASSLGARKQPQHF.

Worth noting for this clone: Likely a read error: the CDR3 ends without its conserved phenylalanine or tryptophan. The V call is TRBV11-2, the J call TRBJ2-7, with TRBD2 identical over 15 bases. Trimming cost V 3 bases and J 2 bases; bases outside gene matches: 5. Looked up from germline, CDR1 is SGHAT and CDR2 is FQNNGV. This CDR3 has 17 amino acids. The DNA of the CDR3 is TGTGCCAGCAGCTTCAGGGGACTAGCGGGGGGAACCTACGAGCAGTACCTC. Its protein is CASSFRGLAGGTYEQYL.

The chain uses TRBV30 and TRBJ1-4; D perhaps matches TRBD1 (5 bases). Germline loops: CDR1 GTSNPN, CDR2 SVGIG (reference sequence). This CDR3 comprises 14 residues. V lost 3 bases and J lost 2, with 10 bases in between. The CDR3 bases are TGTGCCTGGAGAGGAGGGGCTACTAATGAAAAACTGTTTTTT. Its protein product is CAWRGGATNEKLFF.

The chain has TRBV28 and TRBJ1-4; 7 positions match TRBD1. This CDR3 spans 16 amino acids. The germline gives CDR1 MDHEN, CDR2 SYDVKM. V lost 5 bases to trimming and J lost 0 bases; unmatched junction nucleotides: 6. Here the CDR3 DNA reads TGTGCCAGCAGTCGACAGGGAGGCTCAACTAATGAAAAACTGTTTTTT. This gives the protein CASSRQGGSTNEKLFF.

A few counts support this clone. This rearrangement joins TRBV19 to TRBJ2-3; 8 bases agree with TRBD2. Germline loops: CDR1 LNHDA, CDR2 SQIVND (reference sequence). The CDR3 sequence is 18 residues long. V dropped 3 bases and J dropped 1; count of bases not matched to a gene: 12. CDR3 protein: CASSIPLAGLLGTDTQYF. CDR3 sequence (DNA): TGTGCCAGTAGTATCCCGCTAGCGGGCTTGTTGGGCACAGATACGCAGTATTTT.

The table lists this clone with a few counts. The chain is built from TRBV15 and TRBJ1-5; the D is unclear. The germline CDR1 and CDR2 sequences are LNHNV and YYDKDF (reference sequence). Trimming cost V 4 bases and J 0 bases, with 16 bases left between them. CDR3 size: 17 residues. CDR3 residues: CATSNPTILFSNQPQHF. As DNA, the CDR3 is TGTGCCACCAGCAACCCTACCATACTCTTTAGCAATCAGCCCCAGCATTTT.

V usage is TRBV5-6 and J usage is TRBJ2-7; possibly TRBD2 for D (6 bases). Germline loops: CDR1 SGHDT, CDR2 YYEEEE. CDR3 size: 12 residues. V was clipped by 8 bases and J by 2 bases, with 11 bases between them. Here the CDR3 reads CASGRGAYEQYF. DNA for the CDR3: TGTGCCAGTGGGCGCGGGGCCTACGAGCAGTACTTC.

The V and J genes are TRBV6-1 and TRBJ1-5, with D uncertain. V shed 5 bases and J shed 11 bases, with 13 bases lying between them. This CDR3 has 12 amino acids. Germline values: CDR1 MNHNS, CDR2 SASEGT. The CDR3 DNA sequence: TGTGCCAGCAGTTATACCGCGGAGTCCCAGCATTTT. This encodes CASSYTAESQHF.